This TCR beta chain was retrieved from a study of cytomegalovirus exposure and HLA in healthy donors (dated by TCRdb to the late 2010s). In the study overall: An earlier analysis of approximately 590 of the donors reported 250 to 350 Gb of sequence data and 117 million unique TCR beta sequences from approximately 180 million T cells. Roughly 300 gigabases of sequencing data and approximately 93 million unique TCR sequences were included in an early release covering over 600 HLA-typed donors. Among the approximately 420 genotyped donors, around 79% belonged to the genetic ancestry cluster associated with self-reported Caucasian donors. The study was designed to test whether signatures of past pathogen exposure could be identified by cataloging public T cell receptors. Using immunosequencing, the study profiled T cell repertoires from fewer than 850 subjects and related those repertoires to cytomegalovirus serostatus. In addition to the first cohort of 650 to 750 subjects, a separate validation cohort of 120 different subjects was used. To predict cytomegalovirus infection status, the study brought together high-throughput TCR immunosequencing, statistical association of individual TCRs with disease status, and machine learning. To study patterns of TCR occurrence, a later analysis re-analyzed previously published TCR beta repertoires from around 700 donors and added high-resolution HLA genotyping. Rather than drawing on any new phenotypic data, the later analysis identified candidate immune exposures from TCR beta sequences and the way those sequences occurred across donors. An earlier analysis of some 500 of the donors applied high-throughput TCR beta sequencing to assess whether each TCR beta V gene segment acted as functional or pseudogenic. Donor age, sex, ethnicity and CMV serostatus were compiled alongside the repertoire data. A later genetic analysis used genome-wide SNP genotypes for about 65% of the 666 donors, treating that subset as a discovery cohort. Every discovery cohort repertoire had been produced on one sequencing platform. HLA typing covered class I and class II loci at four-digit resolution. The number of typed donors differed by locus: roughly 620-640 for A, B, C, DRB1 and DQB1; some 540 for DQA1; approximately 600 for DPA1; and roughly 470 for DPB1. Four to six DR-DQ haplotypes were handled as single units for association and clustering, since linkage in the cohort was strong. Among 398 genotyped donors of the cohort, an average of around 240,000 unique TCR beta nucleotide sequences were sequenced per donor, around 20% of them non-productive. Results the study describes overall, beyond this receptor: Only TCR beta chains were sequenced in this cohort, and the absence of alpha or paired-chain data limited detectable features. Three of the identified cytomegalovirus-associated TCR beta chains were confirmed in vitro to be specific for cytomegalovirus antigens. Some IMGT-functional V segments, including TRBV6-2 and TRBV6-3, could not be told apart with the 87-base-pair reads, so those segments were excluded. It was suggested by the authors that the approach could potentially be generalized to other disease states and immunological phenotypes. The classifier was reported to diagnose cytomegalovirus status with high specificity and sensitivity in both the original cohort and the validation cohort. For the cohort, immune exposure information was limited to CMV serostatus. In a later genetic analysis, a missense DCLRE1C variant was associated with V-gene and J-gene trimming of TCR beta chains, and the association was replicated in an independent cohort. Linkage disequilibrium might explain the correlated functional status among segregating V segments, but an unknown experimental factor could not be ruled out. Because HLA typing was unavailable for some donors at each locus, only the typed subset was used in association tests. In a later analysis, HLA-associated TCR beta chains were found to be more clonally expanded and to have lower generation probabilities than equally common non-associated chains. While some public TCRs were present in many individuals, most TCR sequences turned up only very rarely across donors. A later genetic analysis reported fewer N-insertions in productive TCRs among donors in an Asian-associated ancestry cluster than the approximately 700-donor mean. At a false discovery rate of 0.05, a later analysis linked about 17,000 TCR beta sequences to specific HLA alleles. In an earlier analysis of around 600 of the donors, most TCR beta V segments were observed in productive rearrangements about 87% or about 30% of the time, broadly matching IMGT annotations. Over 15 rarely observed V segments, including chromosome 9 orphons, were excluded from the earlier analysis of some 590 of the donors because counts were too low. Presence/absence analyses assumed roughly uniform sequencing depth across donors, an assumption that may not hold. A further reported finding was that TCR beta sequences accurately predicted the HLA-A and HLA-B alleles for most subjects in the first cohort. A later analysis found that most CMV-associated TCR beta chains appeared HLA-restricted, with HLA associations seemingly driven largely by CMV exposure. A later analysis reported that several top co-occurrence clusters appeared linked to parvovirus B19, influenza, CMV and Epstein-Barr virus. In the study, 150 to 200 TCR beta chains were listed as associated with cytomegalovirus. A group of highly shared sequence variants was considered likely to be a technical artifact of the sequencing pipeline. Strong co-occurrence of HLA alleles, especially DR and DQ, made assigning TCR associations to individual alleles difficult. According to a later analysis, TCR association rates differed among HLA loci, with DRB1 alleles showing the most associated TCRs and HLA-C alleles showing the fewest.

CDR3 length: 15 amino acids, cysteine to phenylalanine. CDR3 DNA is the only sequence kept; it has 45 bases, read in frame from the first base. Trimming removed 0 bases from V and 3 bases from J, leaving 6 bases between the germline ends. Reading the germline V gene gives CDR1 LGHNA and CDR2 YNFKEQ. The cohort consisted of 650 to 850 healthy bone marrow donors. At the time of sampling, all cohort members were nominally healthy, though unrecorded immune exposures were likely present. The donor tested CMV seronegative and was one of the 352 seronegative cohort members. A peripheral blood sample was provided by each donor, and peripheral blood mononuclear cells were used for TCR beta sequencing. Genomic DNA extraction from the blood cell samples was performed with the Qiagen DNeasy Blood Extraction Kit. The receptor library was made with the immunoSEQ multiplex PCR assay. The multiplex PCR relied on a mix of 60 forward primers for TCR Vbeta segments and 13 reverse primers for TCR Jbeta segments. The CDR3 region of rearranged TCR beta genes was amplified from genomic DNA by a multiplex PCR assay. The Illumina HiSeq System was used to sequence the amplified TCR beta libraries as 87-base-pair reads. As for how the authors treated the data: In a later analysis, some 80 million unique TCR beta chains were counted across the 500 to 850 repertoires, and some 10 million of these chains were shared by at least two donors. A nearest-neighbor algorithm error-corrected the raw reads and collapsed the reads into unique sequences, merging closely related sequences to remove PCR and sequencing errors. CDR3 sequences were aligned to IMGT reference sequences to assign V, D and J gene segments. For a sequence to be retained, a match of at least six nucleotides was required to both a V gene segment and a J gene segment. A rearrangement was called productive if the CDR3 had no stop codons and remained in frame with V and J, and every other rearrangement was called non-productive. Following IMGT convention, CDR3 was defined as the stretch from the second conserved V-encoded cysteine up to the conserved J-encoded phenylalanine. In an earlier analysis of around 600 of the donors, sequences lacking an unambiguous match to a single V gene segment were excluded. In an earlier analysis of approximately 590 of the donors, a V segment was called functional when productive rearrangements were above 56.7%, and segregating when the standard deviation between donors exceeded 5%. A statistical classification framework was developed to diagnose cytomegalovirus status using the catalog of TCR beta chain sequences. A later analysis assigned V and J genes by comparing TCR nucleotide sequences with IMGT/GENE-DB human TR gene sequences. In a later analysis, CDR3 sequences and most-parsimonious VDJ recombination scenarios were assigned using the TCRdist pipeline. In a later analysis, each TCR beta chain was defined by its CDR3 amino acid sequence together with its V-gene family, and reads without a unique V-gene family were excluded. In a later analysis, nearly 600 highly shared, low-generation-probability nucleotide sequences were removed to address suspected cross-contamination and a sequencing artifact. A later analysis calculated a clonal expansion index for each public chain from normalized within-repertoire ranks of inferred template counts. A later analysis computed generation probabilities with a VDJ recombination model fitted to out-of-frame rearrangements, and checked the results against IGoR. In a later analysis, TCR-TCR, TCR-HLA and TCR-CMV co-occurrence was scored with hypergeometric tests, and a repertoire-size bias correction was applied to TCR pairs. In a later analysis, false discovery rates were estimated by permuting HLA or CMV assignments 20 times. In a later analysis, co-occurring TCRs were grouped using DBSCAN, and TCRdist sequence similarity was added for clustering within HLA-allele-positive subsets. Co-occurrence clustering excluded repertoires with fewer than 30,000 or more than 120,000 public chains, plus five with anomalous nucleotide sharing. TCRdb carries this immuneACCESS record with in-frame sequences only. Its versions omit some clonotypes, under half of them owing to an unresolved V gene in the studies checked, with the rest unexplained. For V, J and clone size, that table is used; D and trimming come from the DNA. This sample is represented by under 200,000 clones; 84% of them were singletons. The ten largest account for 1.9% of the sample.

Of note for this clone: Its specific antigen is unknown. Base qualities are missing; no much larger clone stands one base away.

Sequencing used PBMCs. The receptor was isolated from a man aged 18 to 29 in good health and CMV-seronegative. The rearrangement joined TRBV4-2 to TRBJ2-6; possibly the D gene is TRBD1, per 6 matching bases. The CDR3 reads as follows: CASSQDRGGANVLTF. The nucleotides are TGTGCCAGCAGCCAAGACAGGGGTGGGGCCAACGTCCTGACTTTC.